This is a list of T cell receptor beta chains from one sample in a study of CD8 T cells in Susac syndrome. TCRdb independently ran MiXCR on the immunoSEQ multiplex PCR reads; one entry per CDR3 protein. The sample holds tens of thousands of distinct CDR3 sequences, around 96% seen once. What was sequenced was CD8+ T cells from PBMCs. These receptors were collected from a human donor with multiple sclerosis. Both conserved end residues are part of each CDR3. A D gene is named only where the DNA matches it firmly. Only some rows state a clone size, as once, few, many or a class for expanded clones.

CDR3: CSGRLAGVAEQYF
DNA: TGCAGTGGCAGACTAGCGGGAGTGGCCGAGCAGTACTTC
D: TRBD2
J: TRBJ2-7
V: TRBV20-1
size: -

CDR3: CASKSDDNYGYTF
DNA: TGCGCCAGCAAGTCCGACGACAACTATGGCTACACCTTC
D: -
J: TRBJ1-2
V: TRBV5-1
size: -

CDR3: CSAVSAQGLGDEQFF
DNA: TGCAGCGCAGTCTCTGCGCAGGGACTAGGGGATGAGCAGTTCTTC
D: TRBD2
J: TRBJ2-1
V: TRBV29-1
size: -

CDR3: CSARDLGDGYTF
DNA: TGCAGTGCTAGAGATCTCGGGGATGGCTACACCTTC
D: -
J: TRBJ1-2
V: TRBV20-1
size: -

CDR3: CASSPAEGETQYF
DNA: TGTGCCAGCAGTCCCGCCGAGGGAGAGACCCAGTACTTC
D: -
J: TRBJ2-5
V: TRBV12-3/TRBV12-4
size: -

CDR3: CASSQYIDDGNQPQHF
DNA: TGCGCCAGCAGCCAATACATCGATGATGGCAATCAGCCCCAGCATTTT
D: -
J: TRBJ1-5
V: TRBV4-1
size: -

CDR3: CSALDSTDGYTF
DNA: TGCAGCGCACTGGACAGCACGGATGGCTACACCTTC
D: -
J: TRBJ1-2
V: TRBV29-1
size: -

CDR3: CASSSPGTGQYF
DNA: TGTGCCAGCAGTTCCCCCGGGACAGGCCAGTACTTC
D: TRBD1
J: TRBJ2-7
V: TRBV27
size: -

CDR3: CASSLEGGLSYEQYF
DNA: TGCGCCAGCAGCTTGGAGGGTGGATTGTCCTACGAGCAGTACTTC
D: -
J: TRBJ2-7
V: TRBV5-1
size: -

CDR3: CAISEPLTASSTDTQYF
DNA: TGTGCCATCAGTGAGCCCCTGACGGCATCTAGCACAGATACGCAGTATTTT
D: -
J: TRBJ2-3
V: TRBV10-3
size: -

CDR3: CASSPGPSTDTQYF
DNA: TGTGCCAGCAGCCCGGGGCCGAGCACAGATACGCAGTATTTT
D: -
J: TRBJ2-3
V: TRBV7-9
size: -

CDR3: CSVVSQVAGAGEQFF
DNA: TGCAGCGTTGTTAGTCAGGTAGCGGGAGCTGGTGAGCAGTTCTTC
D: TRBD2
J: TRBJ2-1
V: TRBV29-1
size: -

CDR3: CATKPGQGSYEQYF
DNA: TGTGCCACTAAACCGGGACAGGGCTCCTACGAGCAGTACTTC
D: TRBD1
J: TRBJ2-7
V: TRBV19
size: -

CDR3: CASSRVSAGDEQFF
DNA: TGTGCCAGCAGCCGTGTTTCGGCGGGAGACGAGCAGTTCTTC
D: TRBD2
J: TRBJ2-1
V: TRBV3-1
size: -

CDR3: CSVTQGGGEKLFF
DNA: TGCAGCGTGACCCAGGGAGGGGGTGAAAAACTGTTTTTT
D: -
J: TRBJ1-4
V: TRBV29-1
size: -

CDR3: CASSSPGLADTGELFF
DNA: TGTGCCAGCAGTTCACCGGGACTAGCGGACACCGGGGAGCTGTTTTTT
D: TRBD2
J: TRBJ2-2
V: TRBV27
size: -

CDR3: CASSLSPGGETQYF
DNA: TGTGCCAGCAGTTTGTCGCCCGGGGGGGAGACCCAGTACTTC
D: TRBD2
J: TRBJ2-5
V: TRBV27
size: -

CDR3: CAISDPNNEQFF
DNA: TGTGCCATCAGTGATCCAAACAATGAGCAGTTCTTC
D: -
J: TRBJ2-1
V: TRBV10-3
size: -

CDR3: CASSYQVAGGTYEQYF
DNA: TGTGCCAGCAGTTACCAGGTAGCGGGAGGAACGTACGAGCAGTACTTC
D: TRBD2
J: TRBJ2-7
V: TRBV6-6
size: -

CDR3: CASSLSGLTQETQYF
DNA: TGTGCCAGCAGTTTATCAGGACTTACACAAGAGACCCAGTACTTC
D: -
J: TRBJ2-5
V: TRBV27
size: -

CDR3: CASSLHNEQFF
DNA: TGCGCCAGCAGCCTCCACAATGAGCAGTTCTTC
D: -
J: TRBJ2-1
V: TRBV4-1
size: -

CDR3: CASTNSFDEQFF
DNA: TGTGCCAGCACGAACAGTTTCGATGAGCAGTTCTTC
D: -
J: TRBJ2-1
V: TRBV2
size: -

CDR3: CSARDSPGRQGNDEQFF
DNA: TGCAGTGCTAGAGATTCCCCTGGGAGACAGGGGAACGATGAGCAGTTCTTC
D: TRBD1
J: TRBJ2-1
V: TRBV20-1
size: -

CDR3: CASSQDDRGRSNQPQHF
DNA: TGTGCCAGCAGCCAAGATGACAGGGGACGTAGCAATCAGCCCCAGCATTTT
D: TRBD1
J: TRBJ1-5
V: TRBV3-1
size: -

CDR3: CATRTVHPPSRGSVWGYGYTF
DNA: TGTGCCACCAGAACCGTCCACCCCCCGAGCAGGGGGTCGGTGTGGGGCTATGGCTACACCTTC
D: TRBD1
J: TRBJ1-2
V: TRBV15
size: -

CDR3: CASTDTGFGTEAFF
DNA: TGTGCCAGCACAGATACGGGTTTCGGTACTGAAGCTTTCTTT
D: -
J: TRBJ1-1
V: TRBV25-1
size: -

CDR3: CASSQYTEAFF
DNA: TGCGCCAGCAGCCAATACACTGAAGCTTTCTTT
D: -
J: TRBJ1-1
V: TRBV4-1
size: -

CDR3: CASSLAQEEANEKLFF
DNA: TGTGCCAGCAGCTTGGCCCAGGAAGAGGCTAATGAAAAACTGTTTTTT
D: -
J: TRBJ1-4
V: TRBV5-4
size: -

CDR3: CASSESGAGRLYF
DNA: TGTGCCAGCAGTGAGTCCGGTGCGGGGAGGCTGTACTTC
D: -
J: TRBJ2-4
V: TRBV6-1
size: few

CDR3: CASSLGALRGTSDEQYF
DNA: TGTGCCAGCAGCTTAGGGGCTCTCCGGGGGACTTCTGACGAGCAGTACTTC
D: -
J: TRBJ2-7
V: TRBV13
size: -

CDR3: CATSRDFGTANTGELFF
DNA: TGTGCCACCAGCAGAGATTTTGGGACAGCGAACACCGGGGAGCTGTTTTTT
D: TRBD1
J: TRBJ2-2
V: TRBV15
size: once

CDR3: CASSYGTGGVEQYF
DNA: TGTGCCAGCAGCTACGGGACAGGGGGCGTCGAGCAGTACTTC
D: TRBD1
J: TRBJ2-7
V: TRBV3-1
size: -

CDR3: CSVEDLLSEQFF
DNA: TGCAGCGTTGAAGATCTCCTTAGTGAGCAGTTCTTC
D: -
J: TRBJ2-1
V: TRBV29-1
size: -

CDR3: CASSPQNRGYEQYF
DNA: TGTGCCAGCAGCCCCCAGAACAGGGGATACGAGCAGTACTTC
D: TRBD1
J: TRBJ2-7
V: TRBV6-5
size: once

CDR3: CASSQVPLTSGEYNEQFF
DNA: TGTGCCAGCAGCCAAGTTCCCCTGACTAGCGGGGAGTACAATGAGCAGTTCTTC
D: TRBD2
J: TRBJ2-1
V: TRBV3-1
size: once

CDR3: CASNDGTSGVYNEQFF
DNA: TGTGCCAGCAACGACGGGACTAGCGGAGTCTACAATGAGCAGTTCTTC
D: TRBD2
J: TRBJ2-1
V: TRBV27
size: -

CDR3: CASSQDTGPYEQYF
DNA: TGCGCCAGCAGCCAAGATACAGGGCCCTACGAGCAGTACTTC
D: -
J: TRBJ2-7
V: TRBV4-3
size: -

CDR3: CASSYAGFRYEQYF
DNA: TGTGCCAGCAGTTATGCGGGGTTTCGGTACGAGCAGTACTTC
D: -
J: TRBJ2-7
V: TRBV3-1
size: -